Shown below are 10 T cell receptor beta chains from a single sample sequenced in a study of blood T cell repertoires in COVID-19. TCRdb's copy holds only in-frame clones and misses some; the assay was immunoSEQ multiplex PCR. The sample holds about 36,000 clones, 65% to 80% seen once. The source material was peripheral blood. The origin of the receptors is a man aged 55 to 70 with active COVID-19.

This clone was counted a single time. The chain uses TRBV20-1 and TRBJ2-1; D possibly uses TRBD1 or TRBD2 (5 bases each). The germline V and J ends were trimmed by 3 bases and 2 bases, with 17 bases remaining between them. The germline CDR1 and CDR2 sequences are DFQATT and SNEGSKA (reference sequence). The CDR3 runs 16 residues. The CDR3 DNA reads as TGCAGTGCTAGTGGGGGAGATAGTAATGCCTACAATGAGCAGTTCTTC. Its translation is CSASGGDSNAYNEQFF.

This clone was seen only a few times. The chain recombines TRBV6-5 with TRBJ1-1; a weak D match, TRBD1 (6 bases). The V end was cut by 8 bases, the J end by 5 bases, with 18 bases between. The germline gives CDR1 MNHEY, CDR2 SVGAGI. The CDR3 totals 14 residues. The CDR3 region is CASSKGQGRTEAFF. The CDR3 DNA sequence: TGTGCCAGCTCTAAGGGGCAGGGGCGAACTGAAGCTTTCTTT.

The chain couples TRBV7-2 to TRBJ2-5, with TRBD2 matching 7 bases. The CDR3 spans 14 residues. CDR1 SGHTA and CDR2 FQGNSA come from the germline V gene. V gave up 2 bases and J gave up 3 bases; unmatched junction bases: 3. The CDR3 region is CASSLLGREETQYF. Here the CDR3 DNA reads TGTGCCAGCAGCTTATTAGGGAGGGAAGAGACCCAGTACTTC.

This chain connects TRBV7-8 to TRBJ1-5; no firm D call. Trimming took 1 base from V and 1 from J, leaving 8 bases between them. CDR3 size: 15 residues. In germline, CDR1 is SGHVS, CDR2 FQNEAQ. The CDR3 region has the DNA TGTGCCAGCAGCTTAGGGGCCGCGAGCAATCAGCCCCAGCATTTT. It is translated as CASSLGAASNQPQHF.

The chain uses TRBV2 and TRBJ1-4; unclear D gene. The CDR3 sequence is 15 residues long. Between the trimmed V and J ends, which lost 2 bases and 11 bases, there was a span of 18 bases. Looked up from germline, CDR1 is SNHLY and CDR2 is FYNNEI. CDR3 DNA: TGTGCCAGCAGTGAAATTTGGGCCCCGGAGGAGAAACTGTTTTTT. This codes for CASSEIWAPEEKLFF.

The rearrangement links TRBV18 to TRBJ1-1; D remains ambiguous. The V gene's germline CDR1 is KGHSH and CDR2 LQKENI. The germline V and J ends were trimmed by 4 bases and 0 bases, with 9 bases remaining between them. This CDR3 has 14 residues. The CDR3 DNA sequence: TGTGCCAGCTCACTGGCTGACTTGAACACTGAAGCTTTCTTT. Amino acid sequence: CASSLADLNTEAFF. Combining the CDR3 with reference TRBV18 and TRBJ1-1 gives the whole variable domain NAGVMQNPRHLVRRRGQEARLRCSPMKGHSHVYWYRQLPEEGLKFMVYLQKENIIDESGMPKERFSAEFPKEGPSILRIQQVVRGDSAAYFCASSLADLNTEAFFGQGTRLTVV.

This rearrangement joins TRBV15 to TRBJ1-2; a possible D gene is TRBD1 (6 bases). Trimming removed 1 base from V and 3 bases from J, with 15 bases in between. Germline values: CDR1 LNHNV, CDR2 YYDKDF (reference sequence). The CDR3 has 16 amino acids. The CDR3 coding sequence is TGTGCCACCAGCAGAGTTCAGGGGCCAGACTACTATGGCTACACCTTC. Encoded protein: CATSRVQGPDYYGYTF.

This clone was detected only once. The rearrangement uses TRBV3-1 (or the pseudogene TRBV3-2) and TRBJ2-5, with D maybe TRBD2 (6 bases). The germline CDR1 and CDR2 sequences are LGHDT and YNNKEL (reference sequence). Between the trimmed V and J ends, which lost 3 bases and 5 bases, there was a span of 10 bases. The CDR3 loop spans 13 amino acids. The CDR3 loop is CASSHTGGETQYF. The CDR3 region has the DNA TGTGCCAGCAGCCACACTGGGGGGGAGACCCAGTACTTC.

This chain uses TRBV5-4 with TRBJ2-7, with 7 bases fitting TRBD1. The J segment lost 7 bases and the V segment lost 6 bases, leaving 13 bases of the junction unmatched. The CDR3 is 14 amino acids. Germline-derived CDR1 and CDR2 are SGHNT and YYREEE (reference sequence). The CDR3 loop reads CASTPTGSPGEQYF. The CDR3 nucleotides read TGTGCCAGCACTCCGACAGGGTCCCCTGGGGAGCAGTACTTC.

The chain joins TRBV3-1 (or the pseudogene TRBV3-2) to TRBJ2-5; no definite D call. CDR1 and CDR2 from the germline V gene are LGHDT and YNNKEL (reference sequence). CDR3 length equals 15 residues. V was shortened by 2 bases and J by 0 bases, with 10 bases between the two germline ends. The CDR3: CASSQTGLYQETQYF. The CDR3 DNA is TGTGCCAGCAGCCAAACCGGTCTGTACCAAGAGACCCAGTACTTC.